These 14 T cell receptor beta chains were sequenced from one sample in a study of radiotherapy plus CTLA-4 blockade in lung cancer. The table came from immunoSEQ multiplex PCR; TCRdb's copy has only in-frame clones and leaves some out. The data hold approximately 83,000 clones, with more than 60% observed a single time. The sequences come from peripheral blood, collected from a patient treated with radiotherapy plus ipilimumab. The receptors were sampled from a human donor with non-small cell lung cancer who had a partial response to radiotherapy plus ipilimumab. Some clones in this sample may be carry-over from other donors' samples.

The chain combines TRBV4-1 with TRBJ2-7; D is perhaps TRBD2 (6 bases). The CDR3 has 16 amino acids. V shed 1 base and J shed 0 bases, with 13 bases lying between them. In germline, CDR1 is MGHRA, CDR2 YSYEKL. The CDR3 region is CASSQGLGGFSYEQYF. CDR3 in DNA: TGCGCCAGCAGCCAAGGTCTGGGGGGATTCTCCTACGAGCAGTACTTC.

This sequence joins TRBV28 and TRBJ1-2, with D perhaps TRBD1 (5 bases). V was clipped by 2 bases and J by 6 bases, with 13 bases between them. Germline values: CDR1 MDHEN, CDR2 SYDVKM. The CDR3 is made up of 14 amino acids. The CDR3, as DNA: TGTGCCAGCAGTTTAAAGTTACAGGTCAATGGCTACACCTTC. Translation gives CASSLKLQVNGYTF.

The chain has TRBV7-9 and TRBJ1-1; D is possibly TRBD1 (5 bases). Trimming took 11 bases from V and 6 from J, leaving 22 bases between them. The CDR3 length is 14 residues. The germline V gene has CDR1 SEHNR and CDR2 FQNEAQ (reference sequence). The CDR3 nucleotides are TGTGCCGGAGGGATCGGGGGGGTGAAGGCTGAAGCTTTCTTT. Translation gives CAGGIGGVKAEAFF. Full variable domain (outside the CDR3, taken from reference TRBV7-9 and TRBJ1-1): DTGVSQNPRHKITKRGQNVTFRCDPISEHNRLYWYRQTLGQGPEFLTYFQNEAQLEKSRLLSDRFSAERPKGSFSTLEIQRTEQGDSAMYLCAGGIGGVKAEAFFGQGTRLTVV.

The V and J genes are TRBV19 and TRBJ1-1, with D possibly being TRBD1 (5 bases). CDR3 length: 14 residues. CDR1 LNHDA and CDR2 SQIVND come from the germline V gene (reference sequence). The V end was cut by 7 bases, the J end by 4 bases, with 16 bases between. The CDR3 loop reads CASTLGGSGTEAFF. The CDR3 nucleotides are TGTGCCAGTACCCTCGGGGGTTCGGGCACTGAAGCTTTCTTT. The variable domain in full, completed from reference TRBV19 and TRBJ1-1, reads DGGITQSPKYLFRKEGQNVTLSCEQNLNHDAMYWYRQDPGQGLRLIYYSQIVNDFQKGDIAEGYSVSREKKESFPLTVTSAQKNPTAFYLCASTLGGSGTEAFFGQGTRLTVV.

The chain combines TRBV14 with TRBJ1-1, with TRBD1 matching 7 bases. The germline V gene encodes CDR1 SGHDN and CDR2 FVKESK. This CDR3 spans 14 amino acids. Trimming cost V 4 bases and J 2 bases; bases outside gene matches: 4. CDR3: CASSPWTGNTEAFF. Here the CDR3 DNA reads TGTGCCAGCAGCCCCTGGACAGGAAACACTGAAGCTTTCTTT.

The V gene is TRBV18, the J gene TRBJ2-1; weak D call: TRBD2 (7 bases). Trimming stripped 3 bases from V and 6 bases from J, with 30 bases between. The CDR3 sequence is 20 residues long. Germline V gives CDR1 KGHSH, CDR2 LQKENI. DNA of the CDR3: TGTGCCAGCTCACCCTTAACAGGGAAAGGGGCTAGCGGAGTGAGCAATGAGCAGTTCTTC. Amino acids: CASSPLTGKGASGVSNEQFF.

About this clone: One end of the junction is discordant with germline, which a read error may explain. The CDR3 protein is CAGSYAGSNTEAFF. The CDR3 bases are TGTGCCGGCAGTTACGCAGGATCGAACACTGAAGCTTTCTTT. The chain links TRBV6-5 to TRBJ1-1; D gene unclear. The CDR3 length is 14 residues. Per the germline V gene, CDR1 is MNHEY and CDR2 is SVGAGI.

The V gene is TRBV7-9, the J gene TRBJ1-4; no clear D gene. The V gene lost 2 bases and the J gene lost 5 bases, with 9 bases spanning the gap. Per germline, CDR1 SEHNR and CDR2 FQNEAQ (reference sequence). This CDR3 is 14 amino acids long. CDR3 protein: CASSLTAGNEKLFF. CDR3 bases: TGTGCCAGCAGCTTAACTGCGGGGAATGAAAAACTGTTTTTT.

The rearrangement links TRBV2 to TRBJ2-3; D perhaps matches TRBD1 (5 bases). The V gene's germline CDR1 is SNHLY and CDR2 FYNNEI. V was trimmed by 2 bases and J by 3 bases, leaving 15 bases between them. This CDR3 has 16 amino acids. As DNA, the CDR3 is TGTGCCAGCAGTGAATTGTCAGGGATTTGGACAGATACGCAGTATTTT. It is translated as CASSELSGIWTDTQYF.

The rearrangement links TRBV2 to TRBJ2-2, with a tentative D call TRBD2 (6 bases). The CDR3 covers 15 residues. The germline V and J ends were trimmed by 2 bases and 6 bases, with 13 bases remaining between them. Per germline, CDR1 SNHLY and CDR2 FYNNEI. The CDR3 sequence: CASSESGSRSGELFF. The CDR3, as DNA: TGTGCCAGCAGTGAATCCGGGAGTAGATCCGGGGAGCTGTTTTTT.

The chain uses TRBV6-5 and TRBJ1-2, with 7 bases lining up with TRBD1. Germline values: CDR1 MNHEY, CDR2 SVGAGI. This CDR3 has 13 residues. The V gene end was trimmed by 6 bases and the J gene end by 8 bases; junction bases not matched to a gene: 9. CDR3 nucleotides: TGTGCCAGCAGAACAGGGGTTCTAGGCGGCTACACCTTC. Translation: CASRTGVLGGYTF.

The count of this clone is one. The chain uses TRBV2 and TRBJ2-7; tentative D call: TRBD2 (5 bases). Trimming cost V 9 bases and J 1 base, with 19 bases left between them. Germline V gene data show CDR1 as SNHLY and CDR2 as FYNNEI. CDR3 length: 15 amino acids. The CDR3: CASAPRARGSYEQYF. For the CDR3, the DNA is TGTGCCAGTGCCCCTCGTGCTCGGGGATCCTACGAGCAGTACTTC.

This clone has a single count. Written as DNA, the CDR3 is TGTGCCAGCAGCCCAACGGGACAGGGACAGCCCCAGCATTTT. This sequence encodes CASSPTGQGQPQHF. The chain carries TRBV9 and TRBJ1-5; 9 bases align to TRBD1. CDR1 is SGDLS and CDR2 is YYNGEE in the germline V gene. V lost 4 bases to trimming and J lost 7 bases; unmatched junction nucleotides: 6. This CDR3 has 14 residues.

The chain's CDR3 is CASSRGLARNTGELFF. As DNA, the CDR3 is TGTGCCAGCAGCAGGGGACTAGCCAGGAACACCGGGGAGCTGTTTTTT. The chain uses TRBV7-9 and TRBJ2-2, with 9 bases that match TRBD2. The germline V gene has CDR1 SEHNR and CDR2 FQNEAQ (reference sequence). The CDR3 totals 16 residues. V lost 5 bases and J lost 1; bases outside the gene matches: 5.